Below, one T cell receptor (beta chain) is given with its context. This clone's antigen is unknown. Base qualities were left out, and no much larger clone turns up one base away. Between the V and J ends, shortened by 3 bases and 2 bases respectively, the junction contains 11 bases. According to the germline V gene (reference sequence), CDR1 reads SGHNT and CDR2 reads YYREEE. The CDR3, cysteine through phenylalanine, is 14 amino acids long. The sequence is cut down to CDR3 DNA, 42 bases in frame from base 1. This entry belongs to a study of OX40 agonist ivuxolimab in advanced cancers. Study-wide context: Ivuxolimab, which targeted the costimulatory receptor OX40 (CD134), was an agonistic, fully human IgG2 monoclonal antibody. Intravenous ivuxolimab was administered to patients every 2 weeks at six dose levels: 0.01, 0.1, 0.3, 1.5, 3 and 10 mg/kg. Among the approximately 50 dose-escalation patients, approximately 20 had hepatocellular carcinoma, about 15 melanoma, 9 renal cell carcinoma and 9 head and neck cancer. The dose-escalation cohort was 82.7% male with a mean age of approximately 59 years, ranging from roughly 23 to 79. Patients were allowed to have had prior anti-PD-1, anti-PD-L1 or anti-CTLA-4 therapy, and around 40% of the dose-escalation patients had previously received checkpoint inhibitors. Partial responses occurred in three dose-escalation patients, of whom one had hepatocellular carcinoma and two had cutaneous melanoma. The purpose of peripheral TCRbeta sequencing was to test whether ivuxolimab changed TCR sequence diversity and led to clonal T-cell expansion. The monotherapy dose-escalation portion (N ≈ 55 patients) of the phase I ivuxolimab trial is reported in the paper.

Patients with a history of autoimmune disease or receiving systemic immunosuppression were excluded from the trial. Peripheral blood for TCR sequencing was collected from all dose cohorts at baseline, on cycle 4 day 1, and on cycle 7 day 1. Samples came from an open-label, multicenter, first-in-human phase I dose-escalation trial of ivuxolimab. Adults with locally advanced or metastatic head and neck squamous cell, hepatocellular, melanoma or renal cell carcinoma were enrolled in the trial. CD4+ and CD8+ T cells were sorted separately from peripheral blood before TCR sequencing. For sequencing of the TCRbeta CDR3 region, genomic DNA was extracted from the sorted cells. The immunoSEQ Assay was used for sequencing of TCRbeta CDR3 regions. TCRdb mirrors the immuneACCESS table, restricted to in-frame sequences. Some clones are absent from its copies; in checked studies, under half trace to an unresolved V gene, and the reason for the others is unknown. Recorded for this sample are 95,000 to 100,000 clones; 90% of them occurred a single time. The ten most abundant clones make up around 1.5% of the sample.

Overall study results and their limits: The antigen specificity of the clonally expanded peripheral T cells was not determined. On average, CD8+ T cells showed more expanded clones than CD4+ T cells after ivuxolimab. At doses from 0.1 to 3.0 mg/kg, clonal expansion was seen in both CD4+ and CD8+ blood T cells between baseline and week 6. Low levels of normalized T-cell clonal expansion were also seen in some patients who did not respond. In partial responders in the 0.1-3.0 mg/kg groups, normalized peripheral clonal expansion was found to be among the lowest, especially among CD8+ T cells.

The material sequenced was CD4+ or CD8+ T cells sorted from blood, taken in a trial of the OX40 agonist ivuxolimab. This sequence uses TRBV5-4 and TRBJ2-5; the D gene is perhaps TRBD1 or TRBD2, as each covers 5 bases. The clonotype comes from an adult with an advanced solid tumor such as melanoma, head and neck, liver or kidney cancer. Read as DNA, the sequence is TGTGCCAGCAGCTGGGGACGACAGCAAGAGACCCAGTACTTC. This sequence encodes CASSWGRQQETQYF. Extended through the reference TRBV5-4 and TRBJ2-5 proteins, this CDR3 yields the full variable domain: ETGVTQSPTHLIKTRGQQVTLRCSSQSGHNTVSWYQQALGQGPQFIFQYYREEENGRGNFPPRFSGLQFPNYSSELNVNALELDDSALYLCASSWGRQQETQYFGPGTRLLVL.